Below are 3 T cell receptor beta chains sequenced from a single sample in a study of a mutant IDH1 vaccine in newly diagnosed glioma. Specified time point: week 5, during vaccination. Vaccination used 300 ug of mutant IDH1 20-mer peptide per dose, with topical imiquimod. Produced via immunoSEQ multiplex PCR; TCRdb's table is partial and in-frame only. The sample comprises around 50,000 clones, around 78% of which are singletons, and about 5.2% rests with the top ten. No cognate antigen is known for these TCRs. Sample: PBMCs, taken from a glioma patient whose treatment included an IDH1 peptide vaccine. All receptors come from a man aged 45-65 years with glioma.

The chain uses TRBV5-6 and TRBJ1-2; 8 positions match TRBD1. The germline gives CDR1 SGHDT, CDR2 YYEEEE. The CDR3 has 14 amino acids. Germline trimming cut 0 bases from V and 5 bases from J; bases unmatched to any gene: 3. CDR3 loop: CASSLEQGGYGYTF. DNA of the CDR3: TGTGCCAGCAGCTTGGAACAGGGGGGTTATGGCTACACCTTC.

The CDR3 is CASSPTHRNTEAFF. The CDR3 bases are TGTGCCAGCAGTCCTACGCACAGGAACACTGAAGCTTTCTTT. This rearrangement joins TRBV6-5 to TRBJ1-1; D uncertain. This CDR3 comprises 14 residues. Trimming left V 5 bases short and J 1 base short, with 11 bases between. CDR1 is MNHEY and CDR2 is SVGAGI in the germline V gene.

V gene TRBV2 combines with J gene TRBJ2-7; 7 nucleotides agree with TRBD1. Germline V gene sequence: CDR1 SNHLY, CDR2 FYNNEI. This CDR3 contains 14 residues. After removal of 8 bases from V and 6 bases from J, the junction contained 13 bases not matched to a gene. In DNA, the CDR3 is TGTGCCAGCGGGAGCAGGGGGACACGCGGCGAGCAGTACTTC. Amino acids: CASGSRGTRGEQYF.